Listed below are T cell receptor beta chains from one sample, sequenced in a study of shared clonotypes between healthy human individuals. Data came from immunoSEQ multiplex PCR; TCRdb stores just in-frame clones and leaves some out. The sample has 650,000 to 750,000 clones; 72% are singletons. Input material: memory CD4+ T cells sorted from blood. The receptors here all came from a woman aged 25 to 39 in good health. Both conserved end residues are part of each CDR3. D genes are given only for firm matches. The size entry is marked missing in some rows and otherwise reads once, few, many or a size class.

j_call clone_size v_call d_call cdr3_aa cdr3_nt
TRBJ2-2 . TRBV7-9 . CASSFYAVPASGELFF TGTGCCAGCAGCTTTTATGCCGTTCCCGCCTCCGGGGAGCTGTTTTTT
TRBJ2-5 . TRBV29-1 . CSVVAGPGPQYF TGCAGCGTTGTGGCGGGGCCAGGCCCCCAGTACTTC
TRBJ2-6 . TRBV27 . CASSFYRSGANVLTF TGTGCCAGCAGTTTTTATCGCTCTGGGGCCAACGTCCTGACTTTC
TRBJ2-1 . TRBV7-3 TRBD2 CASSAATSGRGEQFF TGTGCCAGCAGCGCCGCTACTAGCGGGAGGGGTGAGCAGTTCTTC
TRBJ2-5 once TRBV12-5 . CASGLDVEETQYF TGTGCTAGTGGTTTAGACGTAGAAGAGACCCAGTACTTC
TRBJ2-3 . TRBV7-6 . CASSPTLTGTQYF TGTGCCAGCAGCCCCACCCTTACGGGTACGCAGTATTTT
TRBJ2-3 few TRBV25-1 TRBD2 CASSELAGGTDTQYF TGTGCCAGCAGTGAACTAGCGGGAGGCACAGATACGCAGTATTTT
TRBJ1-1 . TRBV2 . CASSERGKNTEAFF TGTGCCAGCAGTGAAAGGGGAAAGAACACTGAAGCTTTCTTT
TRBJ1-2 . TRBV28 . CASSLGQGRRGYTF TGTGCCAGCAGTTTAGGGCAGGGGCGTCGTGGCTACACCTTC
TRBJ1-5 . TRBV5-8 . CASRRTVISNQPQHF TGTGCCAGCAGGCGGACAGTTATTAGCAATCAGCCCCAGCATTTT
TRBJ2-3 . TRBV27 . CATSVGPTSTDTQYF TGTGCCACATCCGTCGGTCCGACTAGCACAGATACGCAGTATTTT
TRBJ2-1 . TRBV27 TRBD2 CASSSLAGKDEQFF TGTGCCAGCAGTTCACTAGCGGGTAAGGATGAGCAGTTCTTC
TRBJ1-2 once TRBV7-2 TRBD1 CASSLAAGQDYGYTF TGTGCCAGCAGCTTAGCCGCGGGACAGGACTATGGCTACACCTTC
TRBJ2-7 once TRBV11-2 . CASSFGWRDRKEQYF TGTGCCAGCAGCTTTGGGTGGCGGGACCGAAAGGAGCAGTACTTC
TRBJ2-5 . TRBV5-1 TRBD2 CASSLRSGSQETQYF TGCGCCAGCAGCTTGCGTAGCGGGAGTCAGGAGACCCAGTACTTC
TRBJ1-1 . TRBV27 . CASSLYKGYEAFF TGTGCCAGCAGTTTATATAAAGGGTATGAAGCTTTCTTT
TRBJ2-7 . TRBV6-5 TRBD1 CASSPPTGASEQYF TGTGCCAGCAGTCCACCGACAGGGGCGTCCGAGCAGTACTTC
TRBJ2-2 . TRBV11-3 TRBD2 CASSFLPPLAGVTGELFF TGTGCCAGCAGCTTCCTCCCCCCTCTAGCGGGCGTCACCGGGGAGCTGTTTTTT
TRBJ1-2 . TRBV6-1 . CASTLAGRRGGYTF TGTGCCAGCACCCTCGCTGGTCGGCGAGGTGGCTACACCTTC
TRBJ1-5 . TRBV19 TRBD1 CASSSSGTGTRSNQPQHF TGTGCCAGTAGTTCCTCCGGGACAGGGACCCGTAGCAATCAGCCCCAGCATTTT
TRBJ2-7 once TRBV9 TRBD1 CASSVLGQGFNEQYF TGTGCCAGCAGCGTATTGGGACAGGGCTTCAACGAGCAGTACTTC
TRBJ1-1 few TRBV10-3 . CAISGGDTEAFF TGTGCCATCAGTGGTGGGGACACTGAAGCTTTCTTT
TRBJ1-2 . TRBV6-5 TRBD1 CASSFRDRVGYTF TGTGCCAGCAGTTTCCGGGACAGGGTCGGCTACACCTTC
TRBJ2-7 . TRBV7-2 TRBD1 CASSLTTGGYEQYF TGTGCCAGCAGCTTAACCACAGGGGGCTACGAGCAGTACTTC
TRBJ2-3 . TRBV10-1 . CASSESSGTQYF TGCGCCAGCAGTGAGTCGTCGGGAACGCAGTATTTT
TRBJ2-7 . TRBV5-1 . CASSFRGAYEQYF TGCGCCAGCAGCTTCAGGGGTGCCTACGAGCAGTACTTC
TRBJ1-5 . TRBV5-5 TRBD1 CASSSRPTGNSNQPQHF TGTGCCAGCAGCTCGAGACCGACAGGGAATAGCAATCAGCCCCAGCATTTT
TRBJ1-2 many TRBV19 . CASSMDRRERGYTF TGTGCCAGTAGTATGGACCGGAGGGAGCGCGGCTACACCTTC
TRBJ2-1 many TRBV9 . CASSYYPSYNEQFF TGTGCCAGCAGCTACTACCCCTCCTACAATGAGCAGTTCTTC
TRBJ2-7 . TRBV18 . CASSPPGREQYF TGTGCCAGCTCACCACCCGGTCGCGAGCAGTACTTC
TRBJ1-5 . TRBV5-4 . CASSLSGGNQPQHF TGTGCCAGCAGCTTGTCAGGGGGCAATCAGCCCCAGCATTTT
TRBJ2-2 . TRBV21-1 . CASSKKSDASGANTGELFF TGTGCCAGCAGCAAAAAGTCGGACGCTAGCGGGGCAAACACCGGGGAGCTGTTTTTT
TRBJ1-1 . TRBV2 TRBD1 CASHRDSVSEAFF TGTGCCAGCCACCGGGACAGTGTTAGTGAAGCTTTCTTT
TRBJ2-7 . TRBV2 TRBD2 CASSRLAAYEQYF TGTGCCAGCAGCCGACTAGCGGCCTACGAGCAGTACTTC
TRBJ1-2 few TRBV7-9 TRBD1 CASSFPGQGRGYTF TGTGCCAGCAGCTTCCCAGGACAGGGTAGGGGCTACACCTTC
TRBJ1-2 . TRBV4-2 . CASSQDLVLPEGGYTF TGTGCCAGCAGCCAAGATCTAGTCCTACCTGAGGGGGGCTACACCTTC
TRBJ2-1 . TRBV1 . CTSSQDACGYPKDEQFF TGCACCAGCAGCCAAGATGCGTGCGGCTATCCGAAGGATGAGCAGTTCTTC
TRBJ2-4 . TRBV6-1 . CASRLTPKNIQYF TGTGCCAGCAGGCTCACCCCCAAAAACATTCAGTACTTC
TRBJ1-1 . TRBV9 TRBD1 CASSAVQGGTEAFF TGTGCCAGCAGCGCGGTACAGGGGGGCACTGAAGCTTTCTTT
TRBJ1-4 . TRBV5-8 TRBD1 CASSIGTGSNEKLFF TGTGCCAGCAGCATCGGGACAGGGAGTAATGAAAAACTGTTTTTT
TRBJ1-4 . TRBV9 . CASSVGRMGEKLFF TGTGCCAGCAGCGTAGGAAGAATGGGGGAAAAACTGTTTTTT
TRBJ2-1 . TRBV14 TRBD2 CASSRTRRTSGNNEQFF TGTGCCAGCAGCCGAACGCGACGGACTAGCGGTAACAATGAGCAGTTCTTC
TRBJ2-6 . TRBV2 . CASKALASGANVLTF TGTGCCAGTAAAGCCCTAGCGTCGGGGGCCAACGTCCTGACTTTC
TRBJ2-5 . TRBV7-8 TRBD2 CASSLGLAGDRETQYF TGTGCCAGCAGCCTCGGACTAGCGGGAGATCGAGAGACCCAGTACTTC
TRBJ2-2 . TRBV5-1 . CGSSLGRANTGELFF TGCGGGAGCAGCTTGGGGAGAGCTAACACCGGGGAGCTGTTTTTT
TRBJ2-7 . TRBV5-1 . CASSLRGPSEQYF TGCGCCAGCAGCTTGCGGGGGCCCAGCGAGCAGTACTTC
TRBJ2-3 . TRBV5-1 . CASSLTSSSDTQYF TGCGCCAGCAGCTTGACTAGCTCTTCAGATACGCAGTATTTT
TRBJ2-5 few TRBV28 . CASSSYLGPWTQYF TGTGCCAGCAGTTCCTACCTTGGTCCTTGGACCCAGTACTTC